These 6 T cell receptor beta chains were all obtained from the same sample, sequenced in a study of T cells in Graves' hyperthyroidism and ophthalmopathy. RNA transcripts yielded amplified TCR beta CDR3 regions. An initial round of RT-PCR targeting the TCR CDR3 relied on the HTBI primer set. TCRdb re-derived calls from the multiplex PCR reads in MiXCR, one entry per CDR3 protein. The table has around 700,000 distinct CDR3 sequences, under 20% seen once; the top ten hold roughly a sixth. The sample was blood. All receptors derive from a woman aged 50 to 65 with Graves' hyperthyroidism that later progressed to Graves' ophthalmopathy.

This chain joins TRBV10-3 and TRBJ1-5; D is perhaps TRBD1 (5 bases). With 0 bases removed from V and 6 bases from J, the gap between germline ends came to 27 bases. This CDR3 has 20 residues. The V gene's germline CDR1 is ENHRY and CDR2 SYGVKD. In DNA form, the CDR3 reads TGTGCCATCAGTGAGTCCCGACCTTTAAGGGGCGCGTACGTTGGTCAGCCCCAGCATTTT. Its protein is CAISESRPLRGAYVGQPQHF.

Remarks on this clonotype: One end of the junction does not line up with germline, which may come from a read error. V is TRBV5-1 and J is TRBJ1-4, with D possibly being TRBD1 (6 bases). This CDR3 comprises 15 residues. Germline V CDR1 and CDR2: SGHRS, YFSETQ. In nucleotides, the CDR3 is TGCGCCAGCAGCCACAACAGGGAGGTTGGGGAAAAACTGGTTTTT. This gives the protein CASSHNREVGEKLVF.

CDR3 sequence reads: CASSSRASASHNEQFF. CDR3 bases: TGTGCCAGCAGCTCCCGGGCTAGCGCAAGTCACAATGAGCAGTTCTTC. The rearrangement uses TRBV9 and TRBJ2-1, with D perhaps TRBD2 (6 bases). CDR3 length: 16 amino acids. Trimming removed 4 bases at V and 5 bases at J, with 19 bases between. Germline CDR1 is SGDLS and CDR2 is YYNGEE.

This clonotype appeared many times. The chain's CDR3 is CASSEGTGGITGANVLTF. The CDR3 coding sequence is TGTGCCAGCAGTGAAGGGACAGGGGGCATAACTGGGGCCAACGTCCTGACTTTC. The rearrangement links TRBV2 to TRBJ2-6; 11 nucleotides agree with TRBD1. The CDR3 runs 18 residues. Germline trimming cut 1 base from V and 2 bases from J; bases unmatched to any gene: 4. Germline V gene sequence: CDR1 SNHLY, CDR2 FYNNEI.

The J gene is TRBJ2-7, the V gene TRBV29-1; D uncertain. This CDR3 spans 13 amino acids. Germline values: CDR1 SQVTM, CDR2 ANQGSEA. The V end lost 4 bases, the J end lost 2 bases, and 12 bases lay between the germline ends. CDR3 sequence: CSVGETVPYEQYF. The CDR3 nucleotides read TGCAGCGTTGGAGAGACGGTACCCTACGAGCAGTACTTC.

This clonotype was seen repeatedly, ten times or more. The J gene is TRBJ1-5, the V gene TRBV2, with 7 bases fitting TRBD1. The V segment lost 8 bases and the J segment 4 bases; nucleotides outside the gene matches: 8. CDR3 length: 14 amino acids. The germline gives CDR1 SNHLY, CDR2 FYNNEI. As DNA, the CDR3 is TGTGCCAGCGCCCCCGGGACAGAGAATCAGCCCCAGCATTTT. Protein product: CASAPGTENQPQHF.